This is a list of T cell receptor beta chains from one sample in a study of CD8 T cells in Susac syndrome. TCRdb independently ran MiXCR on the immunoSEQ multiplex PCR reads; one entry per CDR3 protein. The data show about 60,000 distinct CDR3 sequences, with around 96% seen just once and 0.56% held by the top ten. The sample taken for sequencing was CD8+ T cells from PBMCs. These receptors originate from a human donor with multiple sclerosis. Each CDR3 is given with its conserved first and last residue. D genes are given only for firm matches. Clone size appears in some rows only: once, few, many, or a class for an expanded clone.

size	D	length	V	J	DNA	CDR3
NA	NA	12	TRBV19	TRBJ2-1	TGTGCCAGTAGCCTTAATGGGGATGAGCAGTTCTTC	CASSLNGDEQFF
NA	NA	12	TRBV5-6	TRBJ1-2	TGTGCCAGCAGCTTGCGAAGCGATGGCTACACCTTC	CASSLRSDGYTF
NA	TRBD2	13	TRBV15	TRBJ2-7	TGTGCCACCGGCGCGGGGGGGCCCTACGAGCAGTACTTC	CATGAGGPYEQYF
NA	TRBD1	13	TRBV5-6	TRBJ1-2	TGTGCCAGCAGCGTGGACAGGGAGTATGGCTACACCTTC	CASSVDREYGYTF
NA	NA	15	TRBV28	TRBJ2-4	TGTGCCAGCACCTCAATCCGACTGCCCAAAAACATTCAGTACTTC	CASTSIRLPKNIQYF
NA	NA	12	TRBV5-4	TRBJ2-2	TGTGCCAGCAGCTTTATAACCGGGGAGCTGTTTTTT	CASSFITGELFF
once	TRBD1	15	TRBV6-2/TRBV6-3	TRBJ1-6	TGTGCCAGCAGGCCCGGACAGGGGATCGGGTCACCCCTCCACTTT	CASRPGQGIGSPLHF
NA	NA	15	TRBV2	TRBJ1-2	TGTGCCAGCAGCAGAACAGTTAACGTGGACTATGGCTACACCTTC	CASSRTVNVDYGYTF
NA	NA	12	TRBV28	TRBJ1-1	TGTGCCAGCAGTTTGAGGAACACTGAAGCTTTCTTT	CASSLRNTEAFF
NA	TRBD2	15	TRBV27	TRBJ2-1	TGTGCCAGCAGTTCTCTAGCGGGGGGCTACAATGAGCAGTTCTTC	CASSSLAGGYNEQFF
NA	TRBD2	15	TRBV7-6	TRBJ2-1	TGTGCCAGCAGCACAGCGGGAGGGAGATACAATGAGCAGTTCTTC	CASSTAGGRYNEQFF
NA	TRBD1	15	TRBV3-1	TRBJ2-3	TGTGCCAGCAGCCCACGGACAGGGAATACAGATACGCAGTATTTT	CASSPRTGNTDTQYF
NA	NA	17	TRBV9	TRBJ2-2	TGTGCCAGCAGCGTAGCGAGGGTTGTCGCGAACACCGGGGAGCTGTTTTTT	CASSVARVVANTGELFF
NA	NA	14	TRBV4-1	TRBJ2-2	TGCGCCAGCAGCCAAGTTAAAGGGAACGGGGAGCTGTTTTTT	CASSQVKGNGELFF
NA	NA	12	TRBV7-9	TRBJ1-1	TGTGCCAGCAGCCCGCCGGCCGCTGAAGCTTTCTTT	CASSPPAAEAFF
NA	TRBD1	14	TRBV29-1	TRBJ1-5	TGCAGCGTTGAGGATCAGGGGGCTGGGCAGCCCCAGCATTTT	CSVEDQGAGQPQHF
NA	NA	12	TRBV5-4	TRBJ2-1	TGTGCCAGCAGAAGCGTCGAGGATGAGCAGTTCTTC	CASRSVEDEQFF
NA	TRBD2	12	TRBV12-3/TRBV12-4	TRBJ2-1	TGTGCCAGCAGTTTGGGGCGGGGGGACCAGTTCTTC	CASSLGRGDQFF
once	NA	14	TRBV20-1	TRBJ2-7	TGCAGTGCTATGTCCGGGGCCGGTGGCTACGAGCAGTACTTC	CSAMSGAGGYEQYF
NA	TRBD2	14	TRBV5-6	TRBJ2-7	TGTGCCAGCAGCGTGCCGGGGGGTGCCTACGAGCAGTACTTC	CASSVPGGAYEQYF
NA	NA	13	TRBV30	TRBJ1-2	TGTGCCTGGAGTGCCGGGGCCGACTATGGCTACACCTTC	CAWSAGADYGYTF
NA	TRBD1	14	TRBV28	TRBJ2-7	TGTGCCAGCAGTTTGACAGGGGAACACTACGAGCAGTACTTC	CASSLTGEHYEQYF
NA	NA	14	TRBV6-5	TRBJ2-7	TGTGCCAGCAGTCAACCTACTAGGGAGGCCGAGCAGTACTTC	CASSQPTREAEQYF
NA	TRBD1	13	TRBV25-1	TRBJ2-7	TGTGCCAGCACCGGACAGGGCTCCTACGAGCAGTACTTC	CASTGQGSYEQYF